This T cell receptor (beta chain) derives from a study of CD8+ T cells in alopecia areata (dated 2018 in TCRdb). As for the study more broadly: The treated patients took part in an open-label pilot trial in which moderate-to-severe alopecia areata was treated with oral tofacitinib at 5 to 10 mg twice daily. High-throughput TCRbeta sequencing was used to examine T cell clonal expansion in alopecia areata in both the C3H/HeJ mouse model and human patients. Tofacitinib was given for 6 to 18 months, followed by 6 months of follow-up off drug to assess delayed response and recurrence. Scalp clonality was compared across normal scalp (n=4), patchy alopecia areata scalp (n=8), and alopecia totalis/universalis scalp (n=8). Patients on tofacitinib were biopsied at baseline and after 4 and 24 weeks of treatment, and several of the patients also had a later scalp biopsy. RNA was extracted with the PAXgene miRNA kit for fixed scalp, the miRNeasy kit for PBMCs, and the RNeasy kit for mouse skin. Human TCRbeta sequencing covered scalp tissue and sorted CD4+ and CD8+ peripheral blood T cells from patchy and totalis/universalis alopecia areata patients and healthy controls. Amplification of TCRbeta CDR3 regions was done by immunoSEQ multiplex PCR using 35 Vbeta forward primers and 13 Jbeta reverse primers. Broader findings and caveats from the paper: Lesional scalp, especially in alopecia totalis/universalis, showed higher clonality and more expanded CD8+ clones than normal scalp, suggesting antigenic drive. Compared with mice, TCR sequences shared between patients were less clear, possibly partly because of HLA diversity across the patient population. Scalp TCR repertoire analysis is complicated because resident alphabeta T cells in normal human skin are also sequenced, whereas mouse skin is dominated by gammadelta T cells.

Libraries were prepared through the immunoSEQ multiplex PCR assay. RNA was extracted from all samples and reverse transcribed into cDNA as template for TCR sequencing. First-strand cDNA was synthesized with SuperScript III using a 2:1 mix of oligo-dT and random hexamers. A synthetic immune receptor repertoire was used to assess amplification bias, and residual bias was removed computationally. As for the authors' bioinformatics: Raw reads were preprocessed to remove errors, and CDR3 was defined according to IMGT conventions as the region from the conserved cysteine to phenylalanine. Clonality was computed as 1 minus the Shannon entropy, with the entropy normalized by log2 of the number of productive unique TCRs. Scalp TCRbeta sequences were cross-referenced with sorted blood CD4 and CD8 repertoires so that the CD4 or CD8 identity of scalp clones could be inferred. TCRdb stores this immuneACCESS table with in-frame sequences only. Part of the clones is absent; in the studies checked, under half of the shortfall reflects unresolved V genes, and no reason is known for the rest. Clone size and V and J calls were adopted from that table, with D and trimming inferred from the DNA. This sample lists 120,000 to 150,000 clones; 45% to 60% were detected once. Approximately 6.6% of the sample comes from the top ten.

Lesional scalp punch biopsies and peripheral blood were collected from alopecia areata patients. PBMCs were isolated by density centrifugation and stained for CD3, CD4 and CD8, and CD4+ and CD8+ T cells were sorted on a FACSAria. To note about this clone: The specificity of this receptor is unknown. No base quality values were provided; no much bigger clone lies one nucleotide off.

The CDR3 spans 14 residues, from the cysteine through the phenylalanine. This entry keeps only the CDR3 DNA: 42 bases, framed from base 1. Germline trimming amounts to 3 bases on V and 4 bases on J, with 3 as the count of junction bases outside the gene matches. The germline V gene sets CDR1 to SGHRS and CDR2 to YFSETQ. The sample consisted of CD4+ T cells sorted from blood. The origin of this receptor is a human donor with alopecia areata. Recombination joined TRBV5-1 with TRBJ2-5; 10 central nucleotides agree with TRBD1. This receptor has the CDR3 CASSWDRGRETQYF. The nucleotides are TGCGCCAGCAGCTGGGACAGGGGACGAGAGACCCAGTACTTC. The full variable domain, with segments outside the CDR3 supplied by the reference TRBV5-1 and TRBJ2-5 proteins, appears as KAGVTQTPRYLIKTRGQQVTLSCSPISGHRSVSWYQQTPGQGLQFLFEYFSETQRNKGNFPGRFSGRQFSNSRSEMNVSTLELGDSALYLCASSWDRGRETQYFGPGTRLLVL.